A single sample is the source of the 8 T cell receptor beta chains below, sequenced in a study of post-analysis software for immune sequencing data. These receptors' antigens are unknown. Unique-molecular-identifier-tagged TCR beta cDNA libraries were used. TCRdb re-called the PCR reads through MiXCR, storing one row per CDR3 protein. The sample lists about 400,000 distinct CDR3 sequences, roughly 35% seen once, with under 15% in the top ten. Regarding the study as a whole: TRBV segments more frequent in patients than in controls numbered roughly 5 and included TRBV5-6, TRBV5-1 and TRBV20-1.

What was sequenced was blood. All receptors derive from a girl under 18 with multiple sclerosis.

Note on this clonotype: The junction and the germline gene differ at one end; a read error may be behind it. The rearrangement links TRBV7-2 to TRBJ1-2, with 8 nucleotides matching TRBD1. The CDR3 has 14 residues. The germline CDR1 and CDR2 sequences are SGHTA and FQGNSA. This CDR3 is CASSYGQGDYGYTF. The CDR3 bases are TGTGCCAGCAGTTACGGACAGGGCGACTATGGCTACACCTTT.

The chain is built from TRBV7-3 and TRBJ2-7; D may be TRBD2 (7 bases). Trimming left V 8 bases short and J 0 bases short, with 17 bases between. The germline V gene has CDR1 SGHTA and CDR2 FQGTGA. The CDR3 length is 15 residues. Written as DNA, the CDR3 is TGTGCCAGCGCTGGGGGGGCGGGGAACTCCTACGAGCAGTACTTC. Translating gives CASAGGAGNSYEQYF. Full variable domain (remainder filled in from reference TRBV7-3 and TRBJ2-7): GAGVSQTPSNKVTEKGKYVELRCDPISGHTALYWYRQSLGQGPEFLIYFQGTGAADDSGLPNDRFFAVRPEGSVSTLKIQRTERGDSAVYLCASAGGAGNSYEQYFGPGTRLTVT.

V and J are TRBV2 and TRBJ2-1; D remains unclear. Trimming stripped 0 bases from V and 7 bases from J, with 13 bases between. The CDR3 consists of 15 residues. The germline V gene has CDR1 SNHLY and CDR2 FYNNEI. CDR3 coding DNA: TGTGCCAGCAGTGAAGCGCTCTGGCGGTTAAATGAGCAGTTCTTC. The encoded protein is CASSEALWRLNEQFF.

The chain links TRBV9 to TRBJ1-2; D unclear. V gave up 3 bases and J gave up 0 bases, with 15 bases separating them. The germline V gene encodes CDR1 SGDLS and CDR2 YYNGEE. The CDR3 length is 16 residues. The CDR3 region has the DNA TGTGCCAGCAGCGCTTTGCCGACCGACTCTAACTATGGCTACACCTTC. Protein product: CASSALPTDSNYGYTF.

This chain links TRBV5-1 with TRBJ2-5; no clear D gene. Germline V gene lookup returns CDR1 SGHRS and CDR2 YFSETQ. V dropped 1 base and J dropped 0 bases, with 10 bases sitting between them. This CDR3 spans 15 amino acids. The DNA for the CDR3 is TGCGCCAGCAGCTTGCTTCCCGCCGACCAAGAGACCCAGTACTTC. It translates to CASSLLPADQETQYF.

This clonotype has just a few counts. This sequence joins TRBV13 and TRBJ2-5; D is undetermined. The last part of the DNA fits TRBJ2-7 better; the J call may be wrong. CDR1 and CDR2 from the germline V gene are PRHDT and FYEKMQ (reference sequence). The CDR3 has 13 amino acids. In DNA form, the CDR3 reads TGTGCCAGCAGCTTACAGGTACCCTACGAGCAGTACTTC. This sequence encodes CASSLQVPYEQYF.

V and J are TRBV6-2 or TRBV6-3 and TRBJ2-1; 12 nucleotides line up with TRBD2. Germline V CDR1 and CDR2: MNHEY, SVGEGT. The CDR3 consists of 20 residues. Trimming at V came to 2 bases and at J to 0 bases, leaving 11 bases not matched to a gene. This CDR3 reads CASSYLPGLAGASSYNEQFF. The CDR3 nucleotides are TGTGCCAGCAGTTACCTACCGGGACTAGCGGGCGCGAGCTCCTACAATGAGCAGTTCTTC.

CDR3 protein: CASSPQGSNYGYTF. In nucleotides, the CDR3 is TGTGCCAGCAGCCCGCAGGGGTCTAACTATGGCTACACCTTC. This sequence joins TRBV7-8 and TRBJ1-2; the D gene is possibly TRBD1 (6 bases). Trimming took 5 bases from V and 0 from J, leaving 10 bases between them. Germline V CDR1 and CDR2: SGHVS, FQNEAQ. The CDR3 covers 14 residues.